This T cell receptor (beta chain) was captured by sequencing in a study of shared clonotypes between healthy human individuals. Study context: Serving as donors were a couple of women and a few men, whose ages spanned 18 to 49.

CD45RO-negative, CCR7-selected cells formed the naive CD8 fraction, which excluded terminally differentiated effector memory CD45RA+ cells. The germline V and J ends were trimmed by 1 base and 5 bases, with 7 bases remaining between them. The germline CDR1 and CDR2 sequences are SGHDT and YYEEEE. The CDR3 is 13 residues long. TCRdb's copy holds only in-frame clones and misses some; the assay was immunoSEQ multiplex PCR. The sample lists about 2 million clones; about 95% were seen once. The sequenced material came from naive CD8+ T cells sorted from blood. This receptor was identified in a man aged 18 to 30 in good health. The chain couples TRBV5-6 to TRBJ2-1, with no clear D. CDR3 amino acids: CASSLLSNNEQFF. Written as DNA, the CDR3 is TGTGCCAGCAGCTTGCTTAGCAACAATGAGCAGTTCTTC.